These 32 T cell receptor beta chains originate from one sample sequenced in a study of T cell responses to AZD1222 COVID-19 vaccine. The table came from immunoSEQ multiplex PCR; TCRdb's copy has only in-frame clones and leaves some out. The data contain about 130,000 clones, 88% of them singletons. The material was peripheral blood, obtained on day 0 of AZD1222 vaccination. The receptors come from an adult in good health.

This clone was seen more than once but under ten times. At the DNA level, this CDR3 is encoded by other sequences in the same sample as well. The chain uses TRBV12-3 or TRBV12-4 and TRBJ1-2; D not certain. The germline V and J ends were trimmed by 3 bases and 3 bases, with 5 bases remaining between them. The CDR3 loop spans 12 amino acids. CDR3 nucleotide sequence: TGTGCCAGCAGTTTCGGAGACTATGGCTACACCTTC. Translation: CASSFGDYGYTF.

The chain couples TRBV7-3 to TRBJ1-2; possible D gene TRBD1, 5 bases. Germline values: CDR1 SGHTA, CDR2 FQGTGA. This CDR3 comprises 16 residues. Deletions cut 6 bases from V and 6 bases from J, with 23 bases between. DNA for the CDR3: TGTGCCAGCAGTACCTCGCAGGGTTCTGGTTCGGATGGCTACACCTTC. Translated: CASSTSQGSGSDGYTF. The full variable domain, in which reference TRBV7-3 and TRBJ1-2 provide the parts outside the CDR3, is GAGVSQTPSNKVTEKGKYVELRCDPISGHTALYWYRQSLGQGPEFLIYFQGTGAADDSGLPNDRFFAVRPEGSVSTLKIQRTERGDSAVYLCASSTSQGSGSDGYTFGSGTRLTVV.

The V gene is TRBV2, the J gene TRBJ2-5; 8 nucleotides match TRBD1. CDR1 and CDR2 from the germline V gene are SNHLY and FYNNEI. After removal of 8 bases from V and 4 bases from J, the junction contained 6 bases not matched to a gene. This CDR3 spans 13 amino acids. The CDR3 reads CASRGTGGETQYF. CDR3 sequence (DNA): TGTGCCAGCCGGGGAACAGGGGGAGAGACCCAGTACTTC. The full variable domain, completed using reference TRBV2 and TRBJ2-5, is EPEVTQTPSHQVTQMGQEVILRCVPISNHLYFYWYRQILGQKVEFLVSFYNNEISEKSEIFDDQFSVERPDGSNFTLKIRSTKLEDSAMYFCASRGTGGETQYFGPGTRLLVL.

This chain connects TRBV18 to TRBJ1-6; unclear D gene. V lost 0 bases and J lost 0, with 9 bases in between. Germline V gene data show CDR1 as KGHSH and CDR2 as LQKENI. CDR3 length: 17 residues. CDR3 loop: CASSPPGGSSYNSPLHF. CDR3 DNA sequence: TGTGCCAGCTCACCACCGGGTGGTAGCTCCTATAATTCACCCCTCCACTTT.

This clone has just one count. The rearrangement joins TRBV19 to TRBJ1-5; D is uncertain. The CDR3 is 13 amino acids. Trimming removed 5 bases at V and 2 bases at J, with 7 bases between. Germline loops: CDR1 LNHDA, CDR2 SQIVND (reference sequence). The CDR3 coding sequence is TGTGCCAGTAGTCGGCGGGGCAATCAGCCCCAGCATTTT. Its protein is CASSRRGNQPQHF.

This clone turned up a few times. The V gene is TRBV10-2, the J gene TRBJ1-5; 7 nucleotides line up with TRBD1. The CDR3 is 13 residues long. Losses at the gene ends were 8 bases for V and 5 bases for J; bases not matched to a gene: 6. Germline V gives CDR1 WSHSY, CDR2 SAAADI. CDR3 bases: TGCGCCAGCGCGACAGGGTTGGATCAGCCCCAGCATTTT. Its translation: CASATGLDQPQHF.

The chain has TRBV27 and TRBJ2-3; 14 bases are shared with TRBD2. The germline CDR1 and CDR2 sequences are MNHEY and SMNVEV (reference sequence). This CDR3 region has 18 residues. Unmatched junction bases numbered 11, after V lost 5 bases and J lost 4 bases. The CDR3 DNA reads as TGTGCCAGCAGTCCACCCGGTCTGACTAGCGGGAGGGCAGATACGCAGTATTTT. Protein sequence: CASSPPGLTSGRADTQYF.

This rearrangement joins TRBV6-5 to TRBJ1-3, with a possible D match to TRBD1 (6 bases). The CDR3 runs to 15 residues. With 4 bases removed from V and 2 bases from J, the gap between germline ends came to 12 bases. The germline gives CDR1 MNHEY, CDR2 SVGAGI. CDR3 nucleotides: TGTGCCAGCAGTTCCACAGGGTACCCTGGAAACACCATATATTTT. This sequence encodes CASSSTGYPGNTIYF.

The chain carries TRBV6-5 and TRBJ1-1; no definite D call. CDR1 and CDR2 from the germline V gene are MNHEY and SVGAGI. Trimming took 5 bases from V and 0 from J, leaving 7 bases between them. The CDR3 spans 13 residues. CDR3 sequence: CASSIYLNTEAFF. The CDR3 DNA reads TGTGCCAGCAGTATTTATCTGAACACTGAAGCTTTCTTT.

The CDR3 DNA is TGTGCCAGCAGCTTAGAATACGGGGTGAACACTGAAGCTTTCTTT. It translates to CASSLEYGVNTEAFF. The genes are TRBV11-2 and TRBJ1-1; no clear D gene. V shed 0 bases and J shed 0 bases, with 8 bases lying between them. Germline loops: CDR1 SGHAT, CDR2 FQNNGV. This CDR3 is built from 15 residues.

A few counts support this clone. The J gene is TRBJ1-1, the V gene TRBV11-2; D call uncertain. V shed 5 bases and J shed 7 bases, with 17 bases lying between them. The length of the CDR3 is 14 residues. Germline CDR1 reads SGHAT; CDR2 reads FQNNGV. The CDR3: CASSPYYPGIEAFF. The CDR3 coding sequence is TGTGCCAGCAGCCCCTATTACCCCGGGATTGAAGCTTTCTTT. Full variable domain (outside the CDR3, taken from reference TRBV11-2 and TRBJ1-1): EAGVAQSPRYKIIEKRQSVAFWCNPISGHATLYWYQQILGQGPKLLIQFQNNGVVDDSQLPKDRFSAERLKGVDSTLKIQPAKLEDSAVYLCASSPYYPGIEAFFGQGTRLTVV.

The genes are TRBV30 and TRBJ1-2, with 7 nucleotides matching TRBD1. The CDR3 is 15 residues long. Germline V gene sequence: CDR1 GTSNPN, CDR2 SVGIG (reference sequence). Trimming cost V 3 bases and J 4 bases; bases outside gene matches: 11. As DNA, the CDR3 is TGTGCCTGGAGGGCGCAGGGGGTGACCATCTATGGCTACACCTTC. The encoded protein is CAWRAQGVTIYGYTF.

The V gene is TRBV6-5, the J gene TRBJ1-1, with D uncertain. The CDR3 loop spans 13 amino acids. Trimming took 6 bases from V and 1 from J, leaving 9 bases between them. The germline V gene encodes CDR1 MNHEY and CDR2 SVGAGI. The CDR3: CASRQVRNTEAFF. The CDR3 DNA reads TGTGCCAGCAGGCAGGTCAGGAACACTGAAGCTTTCTTT.

The J gene is TRBJ2-7, the V gene TRBV28; D might be TRBD2 (7 bases). The CDR3 is made up of 15 amino acids. Germline CDR1 is MDHEN and CDR2 is SYDVKM. V was cut by 6 bases and J by 3 bases, with 18 bases left in between. The CDR3 DNA reads as TGTGCCAGCAGCCACGACCCGGGGGGCGGCTACGAGCAGTACTTC. Encoded protein: CASSHDPGGGYEQYF.

The sample holds one count of this clone. V usage is TRBV30 and J usage is TRBJ1-1; D gene uncertain. This CDR3 has 14 residues. V was clipped by 0 bases and J by 1 base, with 9 bases between them. Germline V gene lookup returns CDR1 GTSNPN and CDR2 SVGIG (reference sequence). The chain's CDR3 is CAWSVLLENTEAFF. CDR3 nucleotide sequence: TGTGCCTGGAGTGTACTCTTAGAGAACACTGAAGCTTTCTTT.

The CDR3 region has the DNA TGTGCCAGCAGTGACTACCCAGGGGGCTCCGAGCAGTACTTC. Its protein is CASSDYPGGSEQYF. V gene TRBV6-4 combines with J gene TRBJ2-7, with 8 bases fitting TRBD1. This CDR3 comprises 14 residues. V lost 1 base, J lost 6 bases, and 5 bases stayed unmatched. Germline CDR1 reads MRHNA; CDR2 reads SNTAGT.

The V and J genes are TRBV7-2 and TRBJ1-5; D gene ambiguous. The CDR3 spans 12 residues. Germline V CDR1 and CDR2: SGHTA, FQGNSA. The V and J ends lost 2 bases and 4 bases respectively, with 3 bases between them. CDR3 sequence reads: CASSLYNQPQHF. In DNA, the CDR3 is TGTGCCAGCAGCTTATATAATCAGCCCCAGCATTTT. Variable domain in full (rest from reference TRBV7-2 and TRBJ1-5): GAGVSQSPSNKVTEKGKDVELRCDPISGHTALYWYRQSLGQGLEFLIYFQGNSAPDKSGLPSDRFSAERTGGSVSTLTIQRTQQEDSAVYLCASSLYNQPQHFGDGTRLSIL.

The chain couples TRBV9 to TRBJ2-3; tentative D call: TRBD2 (6 bases). CDR1 and CDR2 (germline): SGDLS, YYNGEE. The length of the CDR3 is 16 residues. The ends were cut back, 0 bases at V and 8 bases at J, with 19 bases in the middle. CDR3 nucleotides: TGTGCCAGCAGCGTAGCTACGGGACTGCCCGCGGGTACGCAGTATTTT. This gives the protein CASSVATGLPAGTQYF.

The CDR3 reads CASSSLARAKNIQYF. CDR3 nucleotide sequence: TGTGCCAGTAGTTCTCTTGCTAGAGCCAAAAACATTCAGTACTTC. This rearrangement joins TRBV19 to TRBJ2-4; no firm D call. Germline V gene data show CDR1 as LNHDA and CDR2 as SQIVND (reference sequence). Between the trimmed V and J ends, which lost 5 bases and 0 bases, there was a span of 11 bases. The CDR3 contains 15 residues.

The chain couples TRBV7-3 to TRBJ2-2, with D unresolved. In germline, CDR1 is SGHTA, CDR2 FQGTGA. Trimming cost V 1 base and J 4 bases, with 4 bases left between them. The CDR3 sequence is 13 residues long. The CDR3 nucleotides read TGTGCCAGCAGCTTAATTCTCACCGGGGAGCTGTTTTTT. It is translated as CASSLILTGELFF.

The chain couples TRBV12-3 or TRBV12-4 to TRBJ1-5; 8 bases are shared with TRBD1. The trim removed 3 bases at V and 13 bases at J, leaving 8 bases unmatched. This CDR3 has 13 amino acids. The DNA for the CDR3 is TGTGCCAGCAGTTTCGGCGGACAGGGTCTGCAGCATTTT. Protein sequence: CASSFGGQGLQHF.

The genes are TRBV7-8 and TRBJ2-3; D is undetermined. CDR1 is SGHVS and CDR2 is FQNEAQ in the germline V gene. V was shortened by 5 bases and J by 2 bases, with 2 bases between the two germline ends. CDR3 size: 11 residues. CDR3 sequence (DNA): TGTGCCAGCAGCAACACAGATACGCAGTATTTT. This codes for CASSNTDTQYF.

The rearrangement joins TRBV4-1 to TRBJ2-7; D call uncertain. V was clipped by 0 bases and J by 0 bases, with 9 bases between them. Germline values: CDR1 MGHRA, CDR2 YSYEKL. This CDR3 has 15 residues. CDR3 residues: CASSQEPHYSYEQYF. CDR3 nucleotides: TGCGCCAGCAGCCAAGAGCCCCATTACTCCTACGAGCAGTACTTC.

CDR3 sequence reads: CASSIRTGNGYTF. CDR3 nucleotide sequence: TGTGCCAGTAGTATAAGGACAGGGAACGGCTACACCTTC. The chain couples TRBV19 to TRBJ1-2, with TRBD1 identical over 8 bases. This CDR3 has 13 residues. CDR1 and CDR2 from the germline V gene are LNHDA and SQIVND (reference sequence). V was pared by 2 bases and J by 8 bases, with 4 bases of the junction left unmatched. The variable domain in full, completed from reference TRBV19 and TRBJ1-2, reads DGGITQSPKYLFRKEGQNVTLSCEQNLNHDAMYWYRQDPGQGLRLIYYSQIVNDFQKGDIAEGYSVSREKKESFPLTVTSAQKNPTAFYLCASSIRTGNGYTFGSGTRLTVV.

This chain joins TRBV6-6 and TRBJ1-1, with TRBD1 matching 8 bases. The CDR3 runs 12 residues. Germline V gene data show CDR1 as MNHNY and CDR2 as SVGAGI (reference sequence). Unmatched junction bases numbered 6, after V lost 6 bases and J lost 9 bases. The CDR3 DNA reads as TGTGCCAGCAGCCCCGACAGGGGAAAAGCTTTCTTT. This encodes CASSPDRGKAFF.

This clone showed up just a few times. The chain uses TRBV7-6 and TRBJ1-6; D unclear. The CDR3 is made up of 13 amino acids. V lost 4 bases and J 8 bases, leaving 9 bases between the germline ends. CDR1 is SGHVS, CDR2 FNYEAQ, per germline. The CDR3 reads CASSYPGDSPLHF. In nucleotides, the CDR3 is TGTGCCAGCAGCTACCCAGGAGATTCACCCCTCCACTTT.

V is TRBV2 and J is TRBJ1-5; possibly TRBD1 for D (5 bases). Looked up from germline, CDR1 is SNHLY and CDR2 is FYNNEI. The ends were cut back, 5 bases at V and 3 bases at J, with 8 bases in the middle. There are 13 residues in the CDR3. The CDR3: CASSLTVNQPQHF. The CDR3 bases are TGTGCCAGCAGTTTGACAGTCAATCAGCCCCAGCATTTT.

The gene calls are TRBV3-1 (or the pseudogene TRBV3-2) and TRBJ1-6; a weak D match, TRBD1 (5 bases). The length of the CDR3 is 14 residues. The V and J ends lost 3 bases and 5 bases respectively, with 8 bases between them. Germline V gene data show CDR1 as LGHDT and CDR2 as YNNKEL (reference sequence). CDR3 in DNA: TGTGCCAGCAGCCAGGGGACGCATAATTCACCCCTCCACTTT. This sequence encodes CASSQGTHNSPLHF.

The V call is TRBV9, the J call TRBJ1-3; D is ambiguous. CDR1 and CDR2 (germline): SGDLS, YYNGEE. The V end lost 4 bases, the J end lost 8 bases, and 13 bases lay between the germline ends. CDR3 length equals 13 residues. Here the CDR3 reads CASSPRPGDTIYF. Here the CDR3 DNA reads TGTGCCAGCAGCCCACGACCTGGGGACACCATATATTTT.

The genes are TRBV5-4 and TRBJ2-1; 7 positions match TRBD2. The CDR3 runs 15 residues. V lost 4 bases, J lost 5 bases, and 9 bases stayed unmatched. The V gene's germline CDR1 is SGHNT and CDR2 YYREEE (reference sequence). In DNA form, the CDR3 reads TGTGCCAGCAGCCGGCCGGGCGGGAGCAACAATGAGCAGTTCTTC. It specifies CASSRPGGSNNEQFF.

A few counts support this clone. This rearrangement joins TRBV29-1 to TRBJ2-2; no definite D call. CDR1 and CDR2 (germline): SQVTM, ANQGSEA. Trimming removed 3 bases at V and 8 bases at J, with 7 bases between. This CDR3 spans 11 amino acids. The CDR3 DNA is TGCAGCGTTGACGCGCTGGGGGAGCTGTTTTTT. Translation gives CSVDALGELFF.

This chain links TRBV29-1 with TRBJ1-1; a possible D gene is TRBD1 (5 bases). Trimming left V 7 bases short and J 5 bases short, with 14 bases between. Germline V gives CDR1 SQVTM, CDR2 ANQGSEA. This CDR3 comprises 12 residues. Written as DNA, the CDR3 is TGCAGCGCCTCAGGGCTAACAACTGAAGCTTTCTTT. It yields the protein CSASGLTTEAFF.